What follows are 23 T cell receptor beta chains derived from one specimen sequenced in a study of cytomegalovirus exposure and HLA in healthy donors. The PCR made use of 60 Vbeta and 13 Jbeta primers. Generated by immunoSEQ multiplex PCR, the TCRdb table keeps only in-frame clones and is missing some. The repertoire holds roughly 100,000 clones, with around 60% as singletons. The specimen was PBMCs. These receptors all stem from a woman aged 45 to 65 in good health and CMV-seronegative.

This clone was found once. V gene TRBV6-1 combines with J gene TRBJ2-7; 8 positions match TRBD1. Germline CDR1 is MNHNS and CDR2 is SASEGT. V was clipped by 7 bases and J by 3 bases; unmatched bases: 5. The CDR3 is 13 residues long. Written as DNA, the CDR3 is TGTGCCAGCACCCGACAGGGGAACTACGAGCAGTACTTC. Translated, it gives CASTRQGNYEQYF.

The chain combines TRBV7-9 with TRBJ2-5; 13 bases align to TRBD2. The closer fit of TRBJ2-7 to the DNA end suggests the J call may be wrong. This CDR3 contains 15 residues. Germline V CDR1 and CDR2: SEHNR, FQNEAQ (reference sequence). The CDR3 region is CASCVGTSGAYEQYF. The CDR3 DNA is TGTGCCAGCTGCGTCGGGACTAGCGGGGCCTACGAGCAGTACTTC.

The chain's CDR3 is CASSTPGQGIGYKETQYF. The DNA of the CDR3 is TGTGCCAGCAGCACGCCGGGACAGGGGATAGGGTATAAGGAGACCCAGTACTTC. The V gene is TRBV5-6, the J gene TRBJ2-5; TRBD1 matches 10 bases. J was trimmed by 5 bases and V by 4 bases; bases with no gene match: 17. The CDR3 has 18 amino acids. CDR1 is SGHDT and CDR2 is YYEEEE in the germline V gene.

This clone was found a few times. J is TRBJ2-3 and V is TRBV28; the match to TRBD2 covers 7 bases. This CDR3 has 15 residues. Germline assignment: CDR1 MDHEN and CDR2 SYDVKM. V gave up 6 bases and J gave up 5 bases; unmatched junction bases: 11. The CDR3 loop reads CASSLGGRRGDTQYF. The CDR3 DNA sequence: TGTGCCAGCAGCCTTGGCGGGAGAAGGGGAGATACGCAGTATTTT.

The sample holds a few counts of this clone. The rearrangement links TRBV10-3 to TRBJ2-3; TRBD2 matches 7 bases. V shed 7 bases, J shed 2 bases, and the junction held 6 bases outside the gene matches. Germline V gene data show CDR1 as ENHRY and CDR2 as SYGVKD. CDR3 size: 14 residues. The CDR3 sequence: CAITKRDVTDTQYF. For the CDR3, the DNA is TGTGCCATCACGAAGCGGGATGTCACAGATACGCAGTATTTT.

This chain uses TRBV19 with TRBJ2-5, with D perhaps TRBD2 (7 bases). With 5 bases removed from V and 6 bases from J, the gap between germline ends came to 16 bases. Germline V gives CDR1 LNHDA, CDR2 SQIVND (reference sequence). The CDR3 has 14 amino acids. The DNA for the CDR3 is TGTGCCAGTAGTGGGCAGGGGAGGGTTAAGACCCAGTACTTC. This gives the protein CASSGQGRVKTQYF. Full variable domain (remainder filled in from reference TRBV19 and TRBJ2-5): DGGITQSPKYLFRKEGQNVTLSCEQNLNHDAMYWYRQDPGQGLRLIYYSQIVNDFQKGDIAEGYSVSREKKESFPLTVTSAQKNPTAFYLCASSGQGRVKTQYFGPGTRLLVL.

This chain connects TRBV27 to TRBJ2-5, with D possibly being TRBD2 (5 bases). Trimming left V 2 bases short and J 1 base short, with 5 bases between. The germline gives CDR1 MNHEY, CDR2 SMNVEV (reference sequence). The CDR3 consists of 13 residues. The CDR3 DNA is TGTGCCAGCAGTTTACGGGGCCAAGAGACCCAGTACTTC. Its translation: CASSLRGQETQYF.

A few counts support this clone. The chain is built from TRBV7-9 and TRBJ1-1; D remains ambiguous. V was clipped by 6 bases and J by 4 bases, with 15 bases between them. This CDR3 comprises 14 residues. Germline-derived CDR1 and CDR2 are SEHNR and FQNEAQ (reference sequence). The CDR3 sequence is CASRPHGEGTEAFF. CDR3 DNA sequence: TGTGCCAGCAGACCCCACGGGGAGGGCACTGAAGCTTTCTTT.

This rearrangement joins TRBV30 to TRBJ1-3, with D possibly matching TRBD1 (5 bases). There are 14 residues in the CDR3. The germline V gene has CDR1 GTSNPN and CDR2 SVGIG (reference sequence). Trimming removed 1 base at V and 3 bases at J, with 10 bases between. For the CDR3, the DNA is TGTGCCTGGAGTGAGGGGCAGGATGGAAACACCATATATTTT. Its protein is CAWSEGQDGNTIYF.

This chain uses TRBV19 with TRBJ1-3, with D perhaps TRBD1 (6 bases). CDR1 is LNHDA, CDR2 SQIVND, per germline (reference sequence). CDR3 length: 17 residues. V shed 5 bases and J shed 3 bases, with 20 bases lying between them. The CDR3 loop reads CASSPLAQGYSGNTIYF. CDR3 coding DNA: TGTGCCAGTAGTCCCCTCGCCCAGGGGTACAGTGGAAACACCATATATTTT.

V usage is TRBV10-2 and J usage is TRBJ2-3; the match to TRBD2 covers 7 bases. CDR1 WSHSY and CDR2 SAAADI come from the germline V gene. The CDR3 sequence is 15 residues long. The ends lost 6 bases at V and 0 bases at J; junction bases unmatched: 6. CDR3 coding DNA: TGCGCCAGCAGAGAACTAGCGTCTAGCACAGATACGCAGTATTTT. This encodes CASRELASSTDTQYF.

The J gene is TRBJ1-3, the V gene TRBV28; TRBD1 aligns across 8 bases. This CDR3 contains 17 residues. The germline V gene has CDR1 MDHEN and CDR2 SYDVKM. V lost 2 bases and J lost 2; bases outside the gene matches: 8. CDR3 nucleotide sequence: TGTGCCAGCAGTTTAAGGACCAGGGGGCCCACTGGAAACACCATATATTTT. It yields the protein CASSLRTRGPTGNTIYF.

This clone has only a few counts. This chain joins TRBV7-8 and TRBJ1-1; 8 nucleotides align to TRBD1. Germline lookup yields CDR1 SGHVS and CDR2 FQNEAQ. The V and J ends lost 6 bases and 6 bases, in that order; junction bases with no gene match: 9. CDR3 length: 14 residues. The CDR3 is CASRKDRGGAEAFF. CDR3 nucleotide sequence: TGTGCCAGCAGGAAAGACAGGGGCGGTGCTGAAGCTTTCTTT.

The chain carries TRBV10-3 and TRBJ1-5, with D possibly TRBD1 on 6 matching bases. V was cut by 6 bases and J by 7 bases, with 13 bases left in between. The CDR3 sequence is 13 residues long. Germline assignment: CDR1 ENHRY and CDR2 SYGVKD. In DNA, the CDR3 is TGTGCCATCAGACAACAGGGTGACCAGCCCCAGCATTTT. Translated: CAIRQQGDQPQHF.

The chain employs TRBV5-1 and TRBJ2-2, with TRBD2 matching 7 bases. With V trimmed by 4 bases and J by 5 bases, 2 bases remained unmatched. The CDR3 consists of 13 residues. Germline V gene data show CDR1 as SGHRS and CDR2 as YFSETQ. CDR3 sequence: CASSPSGTGELFF. The CDR3 coding sequence is TGCGCCAGCAGCCCTAGCGGTACCGGGGAGCTGTTTTTT.

This chain links TRBV6-1 with TRBJ2-1, with 12 bases identical to TRBD1. Germline-derived CDR1 and CDR2 are MNHNS and SASEGT. The CDR3 has 16 amino acids. V gave up 2 bases and J gave up 9 bases; unmatched junction bases: 8. The CDR3 DNA reads TGTGCCAGCAGTGAAATGGGACAGGGGGCGCTTTTTGAGCAGTTCTTC. Translating it yields CASSEMGQGALFEQFF.

V and J are TRBV7-9 and TRBJ1-5; D not certain. V was pared by 3 bases and J by 6 bases, with 9 bases between. Germline V gene data show CDR1 as SEHNR and CDR2 as FQNEAQ (reference sequence). CDR3 size: 13 residues. CDR3: CASSFGASQPQHF. DNA for the CDR3: TGTGCCAGCAGCTTCGGTGCGAGTCAGCCCCAGCATTTT.

This clone showed up just a few times. The CDR3 sequence is CASRPGQGAEAFF. In nucleotides, the CDR3 is TGCGCCAGCCGCCCGGGACAGGGAGCTGAAGCTTTCTTT. V gene TRBV5-1 combines with J gene TRBJ1-1, with 9 bases matching TRBD1. Germline lookup yields CDR1 SGHRS and CDR2 YFSETQ. The junction had 7 bases not matched to a gene; V was cut back by 7 bases and J by 6 bases. This CDR3 spans 13 amino acids. Together with reference TRBV5-1 and TRBJ1-1, the CDR3 gives the full variable domain: KAGVTQTPRYLIKTRGQQVTLSCSPISGHRSVSWYQQTPGQGLQFLFEYFSETQRNKGNFPGRFSGRQFSNSRSEMNVSTLELGDSALYLCASRPGQGAEAFFGQGTRLTVV.

This clone has only one observation. V gene TRBV29-1 combines with J gene TRBJ2-3; unclear D gene. Trimming left V 3 bases short and J 4 bases short, with 11 bases between. Germline CDR1 and CDR2: SQVTM and ANQGSEA. The CDR3 extends over 13 amino acids. The CDR3: CSVDGSIADTQYF. CDR3 DNA sequence: TGCAGCGTTGATGGTAGCATCGCAGATACGCAGTATTTT.

This chain links TRBV4-1 with TRBJ2-7, with 7 bases aligning to TRBD2. With V trimmed by 3 bases and J by 2 bases, 13 bases remained unmatched. Germline lookup yields CDR1 MGHRA and CDR2 YSYEKL. This CDR3 contains 17 residues. The CDR3 spells CASSHPRERRTTYEQYF. Written as DNA, the CDR3 is TGCGCCAGCAGCCACCCGCGGGAGCGACGGACAACCTACGAGCAGTACTTC.

This rearrangement joins TRBV7-6 to TRBJ1-3, with D unresolved. Germline CDR1 SGHVS, CDR2 FNYEAQ. Trimming took off 0 bases at V and 3 bases at J, with 3 bases between the two ends. The CDR3 covers 13 residues. CDR3 coding DNA: TGTGCCAGCAGCTTAGCCATTGGAAACACCATATATTTT. Its translation is CASSLAIGNTIYF. Looking up the rest from reference TRBV7-6 and TRBJ1-3 gives the full variable domain: GAGVSQSPRYKVTKRGQDVALRCDPISGHVSLYWYRQALGQGPEFLTYFNYEAQQDKSGLPNDRFSAERPEGSISTLTIQRTEQRDSAMYRCASSLAIGNTIYFGEGSWLTVV.

This chain joins TRBV5-6 and TRBJ2-3; a possible D gene is TRBD1 (6 bases). Trimming took 7 bases from V and 5 from J, leaving 14 bases between them. The V gene's germline CDR1 is SGHDT and CDR2 YYEEEE. The CDR3 loop spans 13 amino acids. CDR3 region: CASGVNRVDTQYF. The CDR3 coding sequence is TGTGCCAGCGGAGTTAACAGGGTAGATACGCAGTATTTT.

DNA of the CDR3: TGTGCCAGCAGCCCTCCGTCGGGTGGCACTGAAGCTTTCTTT. This translates into CASSPPSGGTEAFF. The J gene is TRBJ1-1, the V gene TRBV7-8; D is undetermined. Germline-derived CDR1 and CDR2 are SGHVS and FQNEAQ. The CDR3 contains 14 residues. The ends were cut back, 5 bases at V and 4 bases at J, with 14 bases in the middle. Full variable domain (outside the CDR3, taken from reference TRBV7-8 and TRBJ1-1): GAGVSQSPRYKVAKRGQDVALRCDPISGHVSLFWYQQALGQGPEFLTYFQNEAQLDKSGLPSDRFFAERPEGSVSTLKIQRTQQEDSAVYLCASSPPSGGTEAFFGQGTRLTVV.